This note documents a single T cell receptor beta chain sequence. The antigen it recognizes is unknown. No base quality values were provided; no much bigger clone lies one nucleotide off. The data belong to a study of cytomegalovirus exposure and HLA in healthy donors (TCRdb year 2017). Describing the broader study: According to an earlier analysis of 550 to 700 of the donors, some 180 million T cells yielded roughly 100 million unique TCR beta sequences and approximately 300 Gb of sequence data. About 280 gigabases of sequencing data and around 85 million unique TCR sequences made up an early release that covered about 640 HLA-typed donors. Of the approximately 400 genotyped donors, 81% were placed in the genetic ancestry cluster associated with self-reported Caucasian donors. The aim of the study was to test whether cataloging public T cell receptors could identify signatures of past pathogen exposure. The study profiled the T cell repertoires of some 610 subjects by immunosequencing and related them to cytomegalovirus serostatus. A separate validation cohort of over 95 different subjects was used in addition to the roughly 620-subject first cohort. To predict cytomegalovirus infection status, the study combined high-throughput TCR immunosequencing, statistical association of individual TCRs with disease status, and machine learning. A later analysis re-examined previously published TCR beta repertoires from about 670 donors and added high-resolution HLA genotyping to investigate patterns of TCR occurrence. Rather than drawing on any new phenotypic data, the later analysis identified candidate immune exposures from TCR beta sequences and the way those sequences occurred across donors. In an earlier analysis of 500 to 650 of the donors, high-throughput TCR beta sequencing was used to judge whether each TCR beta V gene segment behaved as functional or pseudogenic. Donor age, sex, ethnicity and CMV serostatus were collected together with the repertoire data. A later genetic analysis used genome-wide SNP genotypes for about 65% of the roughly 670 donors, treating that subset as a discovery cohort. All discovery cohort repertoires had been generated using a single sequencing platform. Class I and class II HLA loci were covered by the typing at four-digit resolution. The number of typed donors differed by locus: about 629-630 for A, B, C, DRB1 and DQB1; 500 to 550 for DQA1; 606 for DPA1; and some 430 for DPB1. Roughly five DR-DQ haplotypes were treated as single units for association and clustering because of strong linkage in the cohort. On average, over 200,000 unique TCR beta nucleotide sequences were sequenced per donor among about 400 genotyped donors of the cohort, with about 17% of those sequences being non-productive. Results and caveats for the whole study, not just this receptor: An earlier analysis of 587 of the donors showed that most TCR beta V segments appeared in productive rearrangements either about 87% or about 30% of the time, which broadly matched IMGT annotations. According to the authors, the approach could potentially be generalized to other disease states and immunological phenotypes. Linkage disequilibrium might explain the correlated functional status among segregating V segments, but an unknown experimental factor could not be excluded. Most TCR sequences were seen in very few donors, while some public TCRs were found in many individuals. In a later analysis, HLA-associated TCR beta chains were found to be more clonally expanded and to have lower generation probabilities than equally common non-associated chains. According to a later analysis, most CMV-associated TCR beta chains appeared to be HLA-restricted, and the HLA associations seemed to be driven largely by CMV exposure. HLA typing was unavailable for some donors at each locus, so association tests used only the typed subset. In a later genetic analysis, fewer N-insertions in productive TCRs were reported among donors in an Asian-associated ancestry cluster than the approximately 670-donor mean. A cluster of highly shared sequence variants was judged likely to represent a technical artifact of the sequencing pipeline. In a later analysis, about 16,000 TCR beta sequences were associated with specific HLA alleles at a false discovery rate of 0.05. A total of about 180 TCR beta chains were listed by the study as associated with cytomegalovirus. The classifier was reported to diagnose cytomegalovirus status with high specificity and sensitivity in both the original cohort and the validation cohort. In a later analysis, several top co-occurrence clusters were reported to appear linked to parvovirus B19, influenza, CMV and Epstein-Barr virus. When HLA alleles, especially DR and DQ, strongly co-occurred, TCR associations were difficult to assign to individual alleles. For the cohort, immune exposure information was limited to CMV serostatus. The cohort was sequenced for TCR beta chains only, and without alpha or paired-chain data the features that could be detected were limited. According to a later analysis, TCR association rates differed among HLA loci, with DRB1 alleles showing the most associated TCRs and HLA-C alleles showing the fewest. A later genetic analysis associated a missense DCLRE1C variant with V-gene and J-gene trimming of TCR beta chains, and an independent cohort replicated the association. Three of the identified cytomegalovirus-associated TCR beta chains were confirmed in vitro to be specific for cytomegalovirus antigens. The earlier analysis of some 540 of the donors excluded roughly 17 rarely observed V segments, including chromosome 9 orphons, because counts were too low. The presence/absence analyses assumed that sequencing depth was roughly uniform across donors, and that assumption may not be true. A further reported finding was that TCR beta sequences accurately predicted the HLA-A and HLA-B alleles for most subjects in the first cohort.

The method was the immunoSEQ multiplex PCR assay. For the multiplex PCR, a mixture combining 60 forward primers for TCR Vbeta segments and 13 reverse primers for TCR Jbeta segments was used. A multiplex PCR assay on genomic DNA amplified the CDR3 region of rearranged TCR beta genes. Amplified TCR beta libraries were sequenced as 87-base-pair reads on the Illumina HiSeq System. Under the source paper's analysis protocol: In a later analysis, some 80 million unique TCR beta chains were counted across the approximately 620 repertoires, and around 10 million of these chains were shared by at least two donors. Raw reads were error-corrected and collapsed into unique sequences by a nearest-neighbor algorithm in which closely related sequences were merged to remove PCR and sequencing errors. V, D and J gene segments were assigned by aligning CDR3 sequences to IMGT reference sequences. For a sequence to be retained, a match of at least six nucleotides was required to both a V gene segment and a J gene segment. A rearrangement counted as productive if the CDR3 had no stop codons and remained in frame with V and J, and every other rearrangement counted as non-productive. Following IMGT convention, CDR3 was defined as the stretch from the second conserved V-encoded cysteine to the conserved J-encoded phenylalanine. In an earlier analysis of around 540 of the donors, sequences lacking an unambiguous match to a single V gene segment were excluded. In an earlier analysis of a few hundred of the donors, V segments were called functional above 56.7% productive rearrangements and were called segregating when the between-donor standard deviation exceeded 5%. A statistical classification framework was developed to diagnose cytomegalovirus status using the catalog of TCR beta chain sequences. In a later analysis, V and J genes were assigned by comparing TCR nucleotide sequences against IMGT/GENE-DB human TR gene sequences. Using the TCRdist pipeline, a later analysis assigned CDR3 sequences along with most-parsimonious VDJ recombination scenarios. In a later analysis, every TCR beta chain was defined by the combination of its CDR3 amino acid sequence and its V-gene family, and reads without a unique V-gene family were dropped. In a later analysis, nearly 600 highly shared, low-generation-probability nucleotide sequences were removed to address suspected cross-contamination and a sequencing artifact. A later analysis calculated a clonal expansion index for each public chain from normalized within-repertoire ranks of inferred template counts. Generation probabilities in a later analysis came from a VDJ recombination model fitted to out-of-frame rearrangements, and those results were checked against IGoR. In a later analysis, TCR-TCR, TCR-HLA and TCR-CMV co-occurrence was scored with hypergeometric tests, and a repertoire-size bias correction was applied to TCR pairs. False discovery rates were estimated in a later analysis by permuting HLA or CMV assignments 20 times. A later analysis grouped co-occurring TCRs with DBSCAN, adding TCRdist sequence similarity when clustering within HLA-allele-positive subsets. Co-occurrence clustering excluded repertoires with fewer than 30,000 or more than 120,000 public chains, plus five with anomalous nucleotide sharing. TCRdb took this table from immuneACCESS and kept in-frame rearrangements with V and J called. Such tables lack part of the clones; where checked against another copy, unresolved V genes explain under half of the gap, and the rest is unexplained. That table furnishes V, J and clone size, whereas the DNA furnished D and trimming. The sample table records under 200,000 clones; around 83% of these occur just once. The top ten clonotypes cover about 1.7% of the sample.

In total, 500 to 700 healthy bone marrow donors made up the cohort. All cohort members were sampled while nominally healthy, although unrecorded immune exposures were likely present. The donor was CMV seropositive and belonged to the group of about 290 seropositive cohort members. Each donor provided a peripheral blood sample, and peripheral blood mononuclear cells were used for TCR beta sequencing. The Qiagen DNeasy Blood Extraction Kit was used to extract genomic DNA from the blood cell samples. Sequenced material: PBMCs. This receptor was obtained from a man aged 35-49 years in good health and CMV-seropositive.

The CDR3 protein: CASSLGSGTEAFF. The DNA sequence is as follows: TGTGCCAGCAGCCTCGGATCAGGCACTGAAGCTTTCTTT. The rearranged segments are TRBV9 and TRBJ1-1, with the identity of the D gene unclear. The CDR1 and CDR2 encoded by the germline V gene are SGDLS and YYNGEE. V is reduced by 4 bases and J by 4 bases, leaving a spacing of 11 bases between them. From cysteine to phenylalanine, the CDR3 is 13 amino acids long. Only the CDR3 part of the read is kept: 39 bases, read in frame from the first base. Outside the CDR3, residues come from the reference TRBV9 and TRBJ1-1 proteins, so the full variable domain is: DSGVTQTPKHLITATGQRVTLRCSPRSGDLSVYWYQQSLDQGLQFLIQYYNGEERAKGNILERFSAQQFPDLHSELNLSSLELGDSALYFCASSLGSGTEAFFGQGTRLTVV.